The rows below give T cell receptor beta chains drawn from one sample of a study of OX40 agonist ivuxolimab in advanced cancers. Repertoires were generated with immunoSEQ multiplex PCR, while TCRdb's copy carries only in-frame clones and drops some. Of under 70,000 clones listed, 70% to 90% are singletons. The material sequenced was CD4+ or CD8+ T cells sorted from blood, taken in a trial of the OX40 agonist ivuxolimab. The receptors derive from an adult with an advanced solid tumor such as melanoma, head and neck, liver or kidney cancer. The CDR3 runs from the conserved cysteine through the conserved F or W. The D gene is left open where the match is weak. Size tells how often a clone was seen (once, few, many) or the class of an expanded clone, and some rows leave it out.

d_call j_call v_call clone_size cdr3_nt cdr3_aa
. TRBJ1-1 TRBV7-3 . TGTGCCAGCAGCCCAGGACTGAACACTGAAGCTTTCTTT CASSPGLNTEAFF
. TRBJ2-5 TRBV10-3 . TGTGCCATCAGTGAGTCACAAACGGTGACCCAGTACTTC CAISESQTVTQYF
. TRBJ1-1 TRBV27 . TGTGCCAGCAGTTCAGGGATGGACACTGAAGCTTTCTTT CASSSGMDTEAFF
. TRBJ2-7 TRBV6-6 . TGTGCCAGCATCGACACGGGCACCTACGAGCAGTACTTC CASIDTGTYEQYF
TRBD1 TRBJ2-7 TRBV9 . TGTGCCAGCAGCGCCCTAGGGACAGGCTCCTACGAGCAGTACTTC CASSALGTGSYEQYF
. TRBJ2-5 TRBV10-1 once TGCGCCAGCAGTGAGTCGGATAGGCCGCCCCAGTACTTC CASSESDRPPQYF
. TRBJ1-1 TRBV27 . TGTGCCAGCAGTCCCCGTGGGCAGGGAAACACTGAAGCTTTCTTT CASSPRGQGNTEAFF
TRBD1 TRBJ2-3 TRBV5-1 . TGCGCCTCACACGAGACAGGGGGCGGGAATACGCAGTATTTT CASHETGGGNTQYF
. TRBJ1-2 TRBV7-2 . TGTGCCAGCAGTCTACTGACACGAAACTATGGCTACACCTTC CASSLLTRNYGYTF
. TRBJ1-3 TRBV9 . TGTGCCAGCTGTCGGGGGGGCGGTTCTGGAAACACCATATATTTT CASCRGGGSGNTIYF
. TRBJ2-1 TRBV5-1 few TGCGCCAGCAGCTTGGCCACCTATGCAGATGAGCAGTTCTTC CASSLATYADEQFF
TRBD2 TRBJ2-1 TRBV15 . TGTGCCACCAGCAGAGAGTCTAGCGGGTTGGGCTACAATGAGCAGTTCTTC CATSRESSGLGYNEQFF
. TRBJ1-2 TRBV19 . TGTGCCAGTAGGGGGACATCTTGGGGCTATGGCTACACCTTC CASRGTSWGYGYTF
. TRBJ2-7 TRBV7-2 once TGTGCCAGCAGCTACTCGGTACAGAGCTACGAGCAGTACTTC CASSYSVQSYEQYF
TRBD1 TRBJ2-2 TRBV5-1 . TGCGCCAGCAGCTTGAGTGAGACAGGGGGTCCCGGGGAGCTGTTTTTT CASSLSETGGPGELFF
. TRBJ1-6 TRBV6-4 . TGTGCCAGCAGACGGGGAGGGGATAATTCACCCCTCCACTTT CASRRGGDNSPLHF
. TRBJ2-1 TRBV5-1 . TGCGCCAGCAGCCCACGGGAGCGGGCGAATGAGCAGTTCTTC CASSPRERANEQFF
. TRBJ2-3 TRBV7-9 . TGTGCCAGCAGCTTCCATACGCAGTATTTT CASSFHTQYF
. TRBJ2-7 TRBV18 once TGTGCCAGCTCACCCATAGTCGCGACAGGAGAAGGGCAGTACTTC CASSPIVATGEGQYF
. TRBJ1-2 TRBV20-1 . TGCAGTGCTAGACCGGATGGCTACACCTTC CSARPDGYTF
TRBD2 TRBJ2-3 TRBV5-4 . TGTGCCAGCAGCCAGGGACTAGCGGGTCGGGGCGCCGATACGCAGTATTTT CASSQGLAGRGADTQYF
. TRBJ1-2 TRBV7-2 . TGTGCCAGCAGCCCCCGGGGGCAAGGGGGCTATGGCTACACCTTC CASSPRGQGGYGYTF
. TRBJ1-1 TRBV29-1 medium-sized TGCAGCGCCGGAATCGGGCTTACTGAAGCTTTCTTT CSAGIGLTEAFF
. TRBJ2-5 TRBV30 . TGTGCCTGGAGTAGCAGCAGGGTTACAGAGACCCAGTACTTC CAWSSSRVTETQYF
TRBD2 TRBJ2-3 TRBV6-6 . TGTGCCAGCAGACGACTAGCGGGAGGGTCCGCAGATACGCAGTATTTT CASRRLAGGSADTQYF
. TRBJ2-7 TRBV5-1 . TGCGCCAGCAGGTCCGGGACTCTGAGCTCCTACGAGCAGTACTTC CASRSGTLSSYEQYF
. TRBJ1-1 TRBV5-1 . TGCGCCAGCAGCTACCTTATGTCGGGGGACAACACTGAAGCTTTCTTT CASSYLMSGDNTEAFF